The 4 T cell receptor beta chains below all came from one sample that was sequenced in a study of beta chain features in type 1 diabetes. Every bit of the isolated RNA underwent reverse transcription, so sequencing read expressed TCRB transcripts. Sequenced by immunoSEQ multiplex PCR; TCRdb stores in-frame clones only, minus some. The sample records around 300,000 clones, around 15% being singletons. Sequencing was performed on central memory CD4+ T cells from blood. These receptors were taken from a man aged 25-45 years in good health.

The gene calls are TRBV18 and TRBJ2-7; D uncertain. Germline CDR1 reads KGHSH; CDR2 reads LQKENI. The CDR3 covers 11 residues. Trimming removed 3 bases at V and 4 bases at J, with 4 bases between. The CDR3 region is CASSPKYEQYF. Here the CDR3 DNA reads TGTGCCAGCTCACCCAAGTACGAGCAGTACTTC.

This chain uses TRBV7-7 with TRBJ2-3; no firm D call. Trimming took 5 bases from V and 6 from J, leaving 6 bases between them. CDR1 and CDR2 from the germline V gene are SSHAT and FNYEAQ (reference sequence). The CDR3 runs 11 residues. Written as DNA, the CDR3 is TGTGCCAGCAGCCAAAAGGATACGCAGTATTTT. This codes for CASSQKDTQYF.

Many counts were recorded for this clone. This chain joins TRBV11-2 and TRBJ2-3; D is unclear. This CDR3 region has 13 residues. Germline CDR1 reads SGHAT; CDR2 reads FQNNGV. Trimming stripped 5 bases from V and 6 bases from J, with 12 bases between. The CDR3 sequence: CASSPQVGDTQYF. For the CDR3, the DNA is TGTGCCAGCAGCCCCCAGGTGGGGGATACGCAGTATTTT.

This chain connects TRBV7-2 to TRBJ2-3, with D tentatively TRBD1 (6 bases). Trimming shortened V by 5 bases and J by 4 bases, and 16 bases separated the two germline ends. CDR3 size: 15 residues. Germline lookup yields CDR1 SGHTA and CDR2 FQGNSA. CDR3 in amino acids: CASSRRTVSSDTQYF. Written as DNA, the CDR3 is TGTGCCAGCAGCCGACGGACAGTGAGCTCAGATACGCAGTATTTT.